This TCR beta chain was documented in a study of T-cell memory formation after mild COVID-19. Whole-study results and caveats: Most CD4+ clones that shrank were in CM and EM, while CD8+ ones turned up in EMRA. Pre-infection memory already had some responding clones, implying cross-reactive memory joined. Clones that shrank (day 15 to 85) were balanced CD4/CD8, whereas later expanders leaned CD4+.

The CDR3 contains 13 residues. Per germline, CDR1 MDHEN and CDR2 SYDVKM. V lost 2 bases, J lost 5 bases, and 9 bases lay in between. Using its own MiXCR run on the 5' RACE reads, TCRdb lists one record per CDR3 protein. The table shows fewer than 300,000 distinct CDR3 sequences, with 16% occurring only once. Notes on this clonotype: As yet, its antigen is unknown.

Sequenced input: PBMCs or a T cell subset sorted from them (not recorded which). The J gene is TRBJ1-2, the V gene TRBV28; tentative D call: TRBD1 (5 bases). The sequence was obtained from a man aged 18 to 30 who had mild COVID-19 (a few samples of this study predate the infection). Cell type and time point are not known. In DNA form, the CDR3 reads TGTGCCAGCAGTTTAGGGACGGAGTATGGCTACACCTTC. Protein product: CASSLGTEYGYTF.